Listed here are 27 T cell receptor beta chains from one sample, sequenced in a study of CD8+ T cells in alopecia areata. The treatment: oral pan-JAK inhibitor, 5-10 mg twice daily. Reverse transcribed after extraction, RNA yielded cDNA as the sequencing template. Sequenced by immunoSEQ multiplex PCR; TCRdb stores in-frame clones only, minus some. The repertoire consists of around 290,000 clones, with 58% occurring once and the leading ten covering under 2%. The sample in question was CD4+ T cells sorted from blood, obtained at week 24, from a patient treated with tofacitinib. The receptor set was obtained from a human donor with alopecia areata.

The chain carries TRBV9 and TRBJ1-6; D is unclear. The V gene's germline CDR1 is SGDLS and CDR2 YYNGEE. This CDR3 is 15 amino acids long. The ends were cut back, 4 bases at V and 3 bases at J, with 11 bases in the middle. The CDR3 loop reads CASSTQDHYNSPLHF. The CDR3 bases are TGTGCCAGCAGCACTCAGGACCACTATAATTCACCCCTCCACTTT. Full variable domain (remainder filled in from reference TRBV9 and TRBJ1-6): DSGVTQTPKHLITATGQRVTLRCSPRSGDLSVYWYQQSLDQGLQFLIQYYNGEERAKGNILERFSAQQFPDLHSELNLSSLELGDSALYFCASSTQDHYNSPLHFGNGTRLTVT.

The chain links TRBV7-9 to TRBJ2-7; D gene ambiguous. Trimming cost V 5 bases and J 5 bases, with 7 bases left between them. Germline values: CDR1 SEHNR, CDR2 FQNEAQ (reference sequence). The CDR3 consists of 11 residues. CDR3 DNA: TGTGCCAGCAGCGTCCGCGACGAGCAGTACTTC. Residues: CASSVRDEQYF.

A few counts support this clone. The CDR3 nucleotides read TGCAGCGTCGCCCCTGGGTACAATGAGCAGTTCTTC. This sequence encodes CSVAPGYNEQFF. The chain uses TRBV29-1 and TRBJ2-1; D is uncertain. Germline-derived CDR1 and CDR2 are SQVTM and ANQGSEA. CDR3 length equals 12 residues. V dropped 6 bases and J dropped 4 bases, with 10 bases sitting between them.

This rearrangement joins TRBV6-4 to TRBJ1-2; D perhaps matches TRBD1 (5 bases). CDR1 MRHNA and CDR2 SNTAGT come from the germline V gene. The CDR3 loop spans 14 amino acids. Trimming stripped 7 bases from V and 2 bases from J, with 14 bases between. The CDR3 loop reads CASTTDKMNYGYTF. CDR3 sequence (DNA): TGTGCCAGCACTACGGACAAGATGAACTATGGCTACACCTTC.

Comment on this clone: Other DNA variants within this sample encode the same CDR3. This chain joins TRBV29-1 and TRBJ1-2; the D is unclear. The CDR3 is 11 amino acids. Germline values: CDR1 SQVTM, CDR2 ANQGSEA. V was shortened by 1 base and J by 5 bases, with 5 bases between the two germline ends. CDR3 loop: CSVEGGYGYTF. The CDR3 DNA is TGCAGCGTTGAAGGCGGGTATGGCTACACCTTC.

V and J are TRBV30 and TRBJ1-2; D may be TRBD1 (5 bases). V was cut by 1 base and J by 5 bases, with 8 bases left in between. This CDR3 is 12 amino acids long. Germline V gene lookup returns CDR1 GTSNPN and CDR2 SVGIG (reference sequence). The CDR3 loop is CAWSAEGYGYTF. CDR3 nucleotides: TGTGCCTGGAGTGCTGAGGGGTATGGCTACACCTTC.

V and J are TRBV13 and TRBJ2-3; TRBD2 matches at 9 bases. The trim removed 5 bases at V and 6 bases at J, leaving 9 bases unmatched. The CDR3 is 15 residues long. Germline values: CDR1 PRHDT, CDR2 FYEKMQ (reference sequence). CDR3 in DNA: TGTGCCAGCAGCCTGCGGGGGGGCCGGATGGATACGCAGTATTTT. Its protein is CASSLRGGRMDTQYF.

The CDR3 nucleotides are TGTGCCAGCAGTTTCCGGCGGCAGGGTGTTTCACCCCTCCACTTT. This codes for CASSFRRQGVSPLHF. V and J are TRBV27 and TRBJ1-6; D is possibly TRBD1 (5 bases). Between the trimmed V and J ends, which lost 3 bases and 9 bases, there was a span of 15 bases. Germline V gene data show CDR1 as MNHEY and CDR2 as SMNVEV (reference sequence). There are 15 residues in the CDR3.

The chain's CDR3 is CASPRTTTGELFF. The CDR3 DNA is TGTGCCAGCCCCCGGACAACCACCGGGGAGCTGTTTTTT. The chain carries TRBV28 and TRBJ2-2, with TRBD1 as a possible D gene (5 bases). The CDR3 length is 13 residues. The germline V gene has CDR1 MDHEN and CDR2 SYDVKM. V lost 8 bases, J lost 4 bases, and 11 bases lay in between. The whole variable domain, filled in from reference TRBV28 and TRBJ2-2, reads DVKVTQSSRYLVKRTGEKVFLECVQDMDHENMFWYRQDPGLGLRLIYFSYDVKMKEKGDIPEGYSVSREKKERFSLILESASTNQTSMYLCASPRTTTGELFFGEGSRLTVL.

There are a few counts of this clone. CDR3 residues: CASTVAGGSTDTQYF. In DNA, the CDR3 is TGTGCCAGCACTGTGGCGGGGGGCAGCACAGATACGCAGTATTTT. The chain joins TRBV7-2 to TRBJ2-3, with 8 positions matching TRBD2. V lost 7 bases and J lost 0; bases outside the gene matches: 6. Germline CDR1 and CDR2: SGHTA and FQGNSA. The CDR3 spans 15 residues.

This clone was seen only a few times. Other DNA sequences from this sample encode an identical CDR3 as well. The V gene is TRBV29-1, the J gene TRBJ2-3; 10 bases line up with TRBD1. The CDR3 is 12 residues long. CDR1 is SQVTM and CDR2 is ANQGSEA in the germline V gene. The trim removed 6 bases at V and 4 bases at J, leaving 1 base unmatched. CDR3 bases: TGCAGCGTAGGACAGGGGGCAGATACGCAGTATTTT. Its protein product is CSVGQGADTQYF.

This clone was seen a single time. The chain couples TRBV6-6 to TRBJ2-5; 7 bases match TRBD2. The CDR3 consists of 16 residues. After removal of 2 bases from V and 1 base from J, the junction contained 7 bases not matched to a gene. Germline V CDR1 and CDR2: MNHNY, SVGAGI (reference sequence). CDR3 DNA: TGTGCCAGCAGTTACGTCCCGCTAGCGGCCCAAGAGACCCAGTACTTC. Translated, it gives CASSYVPLAAQETQYF.

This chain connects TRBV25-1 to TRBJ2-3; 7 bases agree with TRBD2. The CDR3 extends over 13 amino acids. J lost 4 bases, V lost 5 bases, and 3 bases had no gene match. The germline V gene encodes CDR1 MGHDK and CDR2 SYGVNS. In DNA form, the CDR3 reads TGTGCCAGCAGTCGACTAGCAGCAGATACGCAGTATTTT. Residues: CASSRLAADTQYF.

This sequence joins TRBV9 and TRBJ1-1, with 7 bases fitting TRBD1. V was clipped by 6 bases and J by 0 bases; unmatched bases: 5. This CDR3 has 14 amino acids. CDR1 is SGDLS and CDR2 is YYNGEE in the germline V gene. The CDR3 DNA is TGTGCCAGCAACCGAGGGGGCTTGAACACTGAAGCTTTCTTT. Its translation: CASNRGGLNTEAFF.

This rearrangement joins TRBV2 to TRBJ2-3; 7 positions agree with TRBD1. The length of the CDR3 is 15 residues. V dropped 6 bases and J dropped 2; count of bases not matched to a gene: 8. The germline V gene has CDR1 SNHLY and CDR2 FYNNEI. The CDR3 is CASSVGGQLTDTQYF. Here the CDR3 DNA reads TGTGCCAGCAGCGTAGGGGGACAGCTCACAGATACGCAGTATTTT.

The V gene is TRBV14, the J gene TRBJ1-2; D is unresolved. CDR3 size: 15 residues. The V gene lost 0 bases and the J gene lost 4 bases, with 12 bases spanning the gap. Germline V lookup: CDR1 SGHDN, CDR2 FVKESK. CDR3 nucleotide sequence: TGTGCCAGCAGCCAAGATCTCGGGTTTGTCTATGGCTACACCTTC. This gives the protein CASSQDLGFVYGYTF.

CDR3 amino acids: CASSDRSGTVANIQYF. In nucleotides, the CDR3 is TGTGCCAGCAGCGACAGATCCGGGACAGTGGCCAACATTCAGTACTTC. The chain links TRBV7-9 to TRBJ2-4, with TRBD1 identical over 7 bases. This CDR3 contains 16 residues. The germline gives CDR1 SEHNR, CDR2 FQNEAQ (reference sequence). V was clipped by 5 bases and J by 7 bases; unmatched bases: 14.

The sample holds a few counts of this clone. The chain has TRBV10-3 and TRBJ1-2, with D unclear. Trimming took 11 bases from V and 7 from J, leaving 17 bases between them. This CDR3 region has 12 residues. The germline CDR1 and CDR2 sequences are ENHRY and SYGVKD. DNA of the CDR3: TGTGCCCTCCACAGCGGGGAAGGTGGCTACACCTTC. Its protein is CALHSGEGGYTF.

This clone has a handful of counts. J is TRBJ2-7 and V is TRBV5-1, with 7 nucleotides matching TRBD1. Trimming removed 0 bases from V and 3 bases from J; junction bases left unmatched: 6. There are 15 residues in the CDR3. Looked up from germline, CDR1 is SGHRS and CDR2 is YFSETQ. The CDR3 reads CASSLGDRANYEQYF. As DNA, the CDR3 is TGCGCCAGCAGCTTGGGGGACAGAGCAAACTACGAGCAGTACTTC.

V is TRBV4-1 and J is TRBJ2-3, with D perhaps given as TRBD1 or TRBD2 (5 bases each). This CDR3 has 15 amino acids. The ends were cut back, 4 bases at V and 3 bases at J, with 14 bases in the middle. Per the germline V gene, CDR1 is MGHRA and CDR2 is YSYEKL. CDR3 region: CASSPPGLATDTQYF. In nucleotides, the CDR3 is TGCGCCAGCAGCCCCCCGGGGCTAGCAACAGATACGCAGTATTTT.

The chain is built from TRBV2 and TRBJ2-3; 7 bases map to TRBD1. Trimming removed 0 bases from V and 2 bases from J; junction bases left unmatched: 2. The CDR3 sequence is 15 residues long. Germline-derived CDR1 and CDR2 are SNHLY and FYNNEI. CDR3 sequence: CASSEATGSTDTQYF. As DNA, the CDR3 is TGTGCCAGCAGTGAAGCGACAGGGTCCACAGATACGCAGTATTTT.

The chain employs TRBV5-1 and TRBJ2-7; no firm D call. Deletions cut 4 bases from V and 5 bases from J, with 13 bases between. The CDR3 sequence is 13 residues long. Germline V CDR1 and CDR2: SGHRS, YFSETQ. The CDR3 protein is CASSRRPHDEQYF. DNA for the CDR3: TGCGCCAGCAGCCGCCGCCCCCACGACGAGCAGTACTTC.

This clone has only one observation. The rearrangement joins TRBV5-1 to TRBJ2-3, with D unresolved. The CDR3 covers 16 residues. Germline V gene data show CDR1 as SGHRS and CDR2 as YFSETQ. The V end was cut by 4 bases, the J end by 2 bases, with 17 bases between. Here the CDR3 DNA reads TGCGCCAGCAGCCCCGGCCGGGCCACATTCACAGATACGCAGTATTTT. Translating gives CASSPGRATFTDTQYF.

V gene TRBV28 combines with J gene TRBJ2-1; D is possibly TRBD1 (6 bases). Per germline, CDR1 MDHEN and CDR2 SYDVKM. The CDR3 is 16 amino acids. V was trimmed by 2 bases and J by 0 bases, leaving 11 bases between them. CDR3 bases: TGTGCCAGCAGTTTAGGGGGCTCTAGCTCCTACAATGAGCAGTTCTTC. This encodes CASSLGGSSSYNEQFF.

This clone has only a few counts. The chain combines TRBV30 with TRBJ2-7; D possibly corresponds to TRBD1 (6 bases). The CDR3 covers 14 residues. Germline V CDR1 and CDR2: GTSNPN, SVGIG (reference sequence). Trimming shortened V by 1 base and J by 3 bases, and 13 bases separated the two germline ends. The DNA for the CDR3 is TGTGCCTGGAGTGCCCCAGGGGACAACTACGAGCAGTACTTC. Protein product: CAWSAPGDNYEQYF.

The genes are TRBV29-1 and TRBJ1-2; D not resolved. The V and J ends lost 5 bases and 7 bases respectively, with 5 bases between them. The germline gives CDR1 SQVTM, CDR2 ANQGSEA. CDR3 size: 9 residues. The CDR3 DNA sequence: TGCAGCGTTTTACCTGGCTACACCTTC. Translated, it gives CSVLPGYTF.

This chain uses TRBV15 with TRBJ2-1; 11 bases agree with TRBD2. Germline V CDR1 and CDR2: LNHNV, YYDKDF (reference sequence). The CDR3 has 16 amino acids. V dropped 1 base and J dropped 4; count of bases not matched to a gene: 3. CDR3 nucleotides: TGTGCCACCAGCAGAGGACTAGCGGGGTCTTACAATGAGCAGTTCTTC. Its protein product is CATSRGLAGSYNEQFF.